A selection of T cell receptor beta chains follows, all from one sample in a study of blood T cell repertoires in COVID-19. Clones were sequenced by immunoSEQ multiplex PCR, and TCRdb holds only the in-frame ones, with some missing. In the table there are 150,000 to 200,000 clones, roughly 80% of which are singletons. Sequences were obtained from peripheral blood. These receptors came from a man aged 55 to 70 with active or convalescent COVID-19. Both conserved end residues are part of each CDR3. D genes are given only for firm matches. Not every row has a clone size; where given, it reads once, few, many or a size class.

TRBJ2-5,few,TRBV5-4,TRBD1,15,CASSSPDRVGETQYF,TGTGCCAGCAGCTCTCCGGACAGGGTGGGAGAGACCCAGTACTTC
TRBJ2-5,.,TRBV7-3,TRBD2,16,CASSPRGAGGWETQYF,TGTGCCAGCAGCCCCCGAGGAGCGGGAGGATGGGAGACCCAGTACTTC
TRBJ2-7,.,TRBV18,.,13,CASSPGGYSEQYF,TGTGCCAGCTCACCAGGGGGGTACTCCGAGCAGTACTTC
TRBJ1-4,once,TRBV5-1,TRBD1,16,CASSSGAGTGGEKLFF,TGCGCCAGCAGCTCGGGGGCCGGGACAGGTGGCGAAAAACTGTTTTTT
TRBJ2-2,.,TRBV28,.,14,CASSLRARGGELFF,TGTGCCAGCAGTTTAAGGGCTAGGGGAGGGGAGCTGTTTTTT
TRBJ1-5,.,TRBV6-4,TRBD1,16,CASIISRGLSNQPQHF,TGTGCCAGCATCATAAGTAGGGGGCTGAGCAATCAGCCCCAGCATTTT
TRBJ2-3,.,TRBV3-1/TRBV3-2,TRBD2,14,CASSQAGGRDTQYF,TGTGCCAGCAGCCAAGCGGGAGGGAGAGATACGCAGTATTTT
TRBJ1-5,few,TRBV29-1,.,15,CSVLTQTGRNQPQHF,TGCAGCGTTTTAACCCAGACAGGTCGCAATCAGCCCCAGCATTTT
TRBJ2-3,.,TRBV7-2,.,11,CASSFGLTQYF,TGTGCCAGCAGCTTTGGACTCACGCAGTATTTT
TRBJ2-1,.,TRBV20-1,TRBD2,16,CSASPMDGRAVNEQFF,TGCAGTGCTAGTCCCATGGACGGGAGGGCCGTGAATGAGCAGTTCTTC
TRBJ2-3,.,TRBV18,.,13,CASSPQGTDTQYF,TGTGCCAGCTCTCCCCAGGGAACGGATACGCAGTATTTT
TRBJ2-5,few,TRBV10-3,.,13,CATRPPGAETQYF,TGTGCCACTAGACCCCCGGGAGCAGAGACCCAGTACTTC
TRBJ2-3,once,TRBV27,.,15,CASSPGASAVGAQYF,TGTGCCAGCAGTCCCGGGGCTAGCGCGGTGGGGGCGCAGTATTTT
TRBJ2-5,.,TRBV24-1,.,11,CATSTEETQYF,TGTGCCACCAGTACGGAAGAGACCCAGTACTTC
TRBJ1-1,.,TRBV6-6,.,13,CASSFTANTEAFF,TGTGCCAGCAGTTTTACAGCGAACACTGAAGCTTTCTTT
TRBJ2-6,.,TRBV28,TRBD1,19,CASSFGRDRVGSGANVLTF,TGTGCCAGCAGTTTCGGAAGGGACAGAGTCGGCTCTGGGGCCAACGTCCTGACTTTC
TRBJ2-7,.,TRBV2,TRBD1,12,CASSGDRDEQYF,TGTGCCAGCAGCGGGGACAGGGACGAGCAGTACTTC
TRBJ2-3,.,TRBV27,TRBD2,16,CASSPRLAGAPDTQYF,TGTGCCAGCAGTCCCCGACTAGCGGGAGCCCCAGATACGCAGTATTTT
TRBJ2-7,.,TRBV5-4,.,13,CASSLEGASEQYF,TGTGCCAGCAGCTTGGAAGGGGCCAGCGAGCAGTACTTC
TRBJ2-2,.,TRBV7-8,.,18,CASSLAGHHPSTAGELFF,TGTGCCAGCAGCTTAGCGGGCCATCACCCCTCGACGGCCGGGGAGCTGTTTTTT
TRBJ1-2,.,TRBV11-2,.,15,CASSLIRGWNYGYTF,TGTGCCAGCAGCTTAATAAGGGGTTGGAACTATGGCTACACCTTC
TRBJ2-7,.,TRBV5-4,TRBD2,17,CASSLGGLAGAHYEQYF,TGTGCCAGCAGCTTGGGGGGACTAGCGGGAGCCCACTACGAGCAGTACTTC